The following is a T cell receptor (beta chain) sequence with its context. There is no known antigen for this receptor. One base away there is no much larger clone; base qualities are not given. The cohort consisted of 670 or so healthy bone marrow donors. Cohort members were all nominally healthy when sampled, although unrecorded immune exposures were likely present. The donor was CMV seropositive and belonged to the group of some 290 seropositive cohort members. Every donor gave a peripheral blood sample, and the peripheral blood mononuclear cells from that sample were used for TCR beta sequencing. Genomic DNA was extracted from the blood cell samples with the Qiagen DNeasy Blood Extraction Kit. This sample is drawn from a study of cytomegalovirus exposure and HLA in healthy donors (dated by TCRdb to about 2017). With respect to the entire study: An earlier analysis of approximately 640 of the donors reported more than 250 Gb of sequence data and roughly 100 million unique TCR beta sequences from about 200 million T cells. Donor age, sex, ethnicity and CMV serostatus were compiled alongside the repertoire data. An earlier analysis of around 580 of the donors used high-throughput TCR beta sequencing to judge whether each TCR beta V gene segment behaved as functional or pseudogenic. Using immunosequencing, the study profiled T cell repertoires from fewer than 850 subjects and related those repertoires to cytomegalovirus serostatus. Rather than drawing on any new phenotypic data, the later analysis identified candidate immune exposures from TCR beta sequences and the way those sequences occurred across donors. The study aimed to test whether cataloging public T cell receptors could reveal signatures of past pathogen exposure. Every repertoire in the discovery cohort had been generated on one and the same sequencing platform. High-throughput TCR immunosequencing, statistical association of individual TCRs with disease status, and machine learning were combined to predict cytomegalovirus infection status. The number of typed donors differed by locus: about 620-640 for A, B, C, DRB1 and DQB1; 522 for DQA1; 600 to 610 for DPA1; and about 450 for DPB1. Genome-wide SNP genotypes for about three fifths of the roughly 670 donors were used in a later genetic analysis, which treated that subset as a discovery cohort. About 330 gigabases of sequencing data and 70 million to 100 million unique TCR sequences made up an early release that covered fewer than 650 HLA-typed donors. On average, about 240,000 unique TCR beta nucleotide sequences were sequenced per donor among some 430 genotyped donors of the cohort, with roughly 19% of those sequences being non-productive. In a later analysis, previously published TCR beta repertoires from some 640 donors were re-analyzed and high-resolution HLA genotyping was added so that TCR occurrence patterns could be studied. Class I and class II HLA loci were covered by the typing at four-digit resolution. Besides the first cohort of 666 subjects, a separate validation cohort made up of over 100 different subjects was used. Of the roughly 400 genotyped donors, roughly 80% were placed in the genetic ancestry cluster associated with self-reported Caucasian donors. Four or five DR-DQ haplotypes were handled as single units for association and clustering, since linkage in the cohort was strong.

The germline V gene specifies LGHNA as CDR1 and YSLEER as CDR2. For this chain, trimming is 5 bases at the V end and 3 bases at the J end, and the number of junction bases without a gene match is 6. The CDR3 starts with the cysteine, ends with the phenylalanine, and has 15 residues. Of the read, only the CDR3 DNA is kept; its 45 bases are in frame from base 1. Here is what the overall study found, with its caveats: The study gave a list of some 150 TCR beta chains associated with cytomegalovirus. In an earlier analysis of about 600 of the donors, most TCR beta V segments appeared in productive rearrangements about 87% or about 30% of the time, broadly matching IMGT annotations. V-gene and J-gene trimming of TCR beta chains was associated with a missense DCLRE1C variant in a later genetic analysis, and the association was replicated in an independent cohort. Because HLA typing was unavailable for some donors at each locus, only the typed subset was used in association tests. A further reported finding was that TCR beta sequences accurately predicted the HLA-A and HLA-B alleles for most subjects in the first cohort. Because counts were too low, approximately 15 rarely observed V segments, including chromosome 9 orphons, were excluded from the earlier analysis of under 650 of the donors. Linkage disequilibrium might explain the correlated functional status among segregating V segments, but an unknown experimental factor could not be excluded. According to a later genetic analysis, donors in an Asian-associated ancestry cluster had fewer N-insertions in productive TCRs than the approximately 670-donor mean. The authors suggested that the approach could potentially be generalized to other disease states and immunological phenotypes. A later analysis reported that several top co-occurrence clusters appeared linked to parvovirus B19, influenza, CMV and Epstein-Barr virus. Strong co-occurrence of HLA alleles, especially DR and DQ, made assigning TCR associations to individual alleles difficult. This cohort had only TCR beta chains sequenced, and the lack of alpha or paired-chain data limited which features could be detected. The classifier was reported to diagnose cytomegalovirus status with high specificity and sensitivity in both the original and validation cohorts. Specific HLA alleles were associated with 18,000 or so TCR beta sequences at a false discovery rate of 0.05 in a later analysis. A group of highly shared sequence variants was considered likely to be a technical artifact of the sequencing pipeline. The 87-base-pair reads could not distinguish some IMGT-functional V segments, including TRBV6-2 and TRBV6-3, so those segments were excluded. CMV serostatus was the only immune exposure information available for the cohort. According to a later analysis, most CMV-associated TCR beta chains appeared to be HLA-restricted, and the HLA associations seemed to be driven largely by CMV exposure. Compared with equally common non-associated chains, HLA-associated TCR beta chains in a later analysis were more clonally expanded and had lower generation probabilities. Three of the identified cytomegalovirus-associated TCR beta chains were confirmed in vitro to be specific for cytomegalovirus antigens. In a later analysis, the rate of TCR association differed among HLA loci, with DRB1 alleles having the most associated TCRs and HLA-C alleles having the fewest. The presence/absence analyses assumed that sequencing depth was roughly uniform across donors, and that assumption may not be true. Most TCR sequences were observed very rarely across donors, whereas some public TCRs were present in many individuals.

The library was made by the immunoSEQ multiplex PCR assay. A mixture of 60 forward primers for TCR Vbeta segments and 13 reverse primers for TCR Jbeta segments was used in the multiplex PCR. A multiplex PCR assay on genomic DNA amplified the CDR3 region of rearranged TCR beta genes. On the Illumina HiSeq System, the amplified TCR beta libraries were sequenced as 87-base-pair reads. Turning to the authors' computational methods: Across the 600 to 700 repertoires, a later analysis counted some 80 million unique TCR beta chains, approximately 10 million of which were shared by at least two donors. Raw reads were error-corrected and collapsed into unique sequences with a nearest-neighbor algorithm that merged closely related sequences to remove PCR and sequencing errors. To assign V, D and J gene segments, CDR3 sequences were aligned to IMGT reference sequences. For a sequence to be retained, a match of at least six nucleotides to both a V gene segment and a J gene segment was required. A rearrangement was called productive if the CDR3 had no stop codons and remained in frame with V and J, and every other rearrangement was called non-productive. Following IMGT convention, CDR3 was defined as the stretch from the second conserved V-encoded cysteine up to the conserved J-encoded phenylalanine. In an earlier analysis of roughly 580 of the donors, sequences lacking an unambiguous match to a single V gene segment were excluded. In an earlier analysis of several hundred of the donors, V segments were called functional above 56.7% productive rearrangements and were called segregating when the between-donor standard deviation exceeded 5%. A statistical classification framework was built to diagnose cytomegalovirus status from the catalog of TCR beta chain sequences. In a later analysis, V and J genes were assigned by comparing TCR nucleotide sequences against IMGT/GENE-DB human TR gene sequences. The TCRdist pipeline was used in a later analysis to assign CDR3 sequences and most-parsimonious VDJ recombination scenarios. In a later analysis, each TCR beta chain was defined by its CDR3 amino acid sequence together with its V-gene family, and reads lacking a unique V-gene family were excluded. To address suspected cross-contamination and a sequencing artifact, a later analysis removed roughly 580 highly shared, low-generation-probability nucleotide sequences. In a later analysis, a clonal expansion index for each public chain was calculated from normalized within-repertoire ranks of inferred template counts. In a later analysis, generation probabilities were computed with a VDJ recombination model fitted to out-of-frame rearrangements, and the resulting probabilities were checked against IGoR. Hypergeometric tests were used in a later analysis to score TCR-TCR, TCR-HLA and TCR-CMV co-occurrence, with a repertoire-size bias correction applied to the TCR pairs. To estimate false discovery rates, a later analysis permuted the HLA or CMV assignments 20 times. In a later analysis, co-occurring TCRs were grouped with DBSCAN, and TCRdist sequence similarity was added when clustering was performed within HLA-allele-positive subsets. Co-occurrence clustering excluded repertoires with fewer than 30,000 or more than 120,000 public chains, plus five with anomalous nucleotide sharing. TCRdb re-hosts the immuneACCESS table, in-frame sequences only. Its copies lack some clones; in the studies checked, an unresolved V gene accounts for under half of them, and the cause for the rest is not known. V and J calls and clone size follow that table, whereas D and trimming were derived from the DNA. The sample table lists about 190,000 clones, 75% to 80% of them with a count of one. 2% to 2.5% of the sample goes to the ten largest clones.

Input material: PBMCs. The rearrangement joined TRBV4-3 to TRBJ1-1; the central 10 bases match TRBD1. The sequence derives from a woman in her 30s in good health and CMV-seropositive. The DNA is TGCGCCAGCAGCTTACGGGACAGGGGCGACACTGAAGCTTTCTTT. The encoded protein is CASSLRDRGDTEAFF.